This T cell receptor beta chain was identified during a study of human T cells and chemical hapten exposure (TCRdb year 2021). Turning to the overall study: For sensitization, 2% DPC in acetone was applied to a roughly 2 cm by roughly 2 cm area of upper inner arm skin. Most of the patients in the cohort were female, and the cohort covered alopecia areata with under or over 50% scalp involvement, alopecia totalis and alopecia universalis. Peripheral blood TCR repertoire changes were tracked in vivo in alopecia patients during primary and secondary sensitization to the hapten diphenylcyclopropenone (DPC). Libraries were combined into a pool for sequencing, and differences in TCR yield between samples came mainly from small differences in library volumes within the pool. Blood samples were taken from patients before sensitization (week 0) and at 2, 6 and about 24 weeks after DPC sensitization. Patch tests used Finn chambers with 0.01% DPC on the upper back, scored after 6 days by International Contact Dermatitis Research Group standards. Patients additionally received weekly therapeutic DPC doses to the scalp throughout the roughly 26-week study period. Blood for TCR sequencing was provided by twenty-nine alopecia patients at one to four time points (pre-sensitization, 2, 6 and 24 weeks). Overall results and qualifications from the work: DPC sensitization did not change the number of TCRs with a frequency above 1 in 1000, and there was no evidence of changes in global repertoire structure. Alopecia, a presumed autoimmune disease, was present in all patients, so the immune response of the patients might differ from that of healthy individuals. Compared with pre-sensitization or healthy control sets, expanded TCRs formed significantly more large CDR3 similarity clusters, which is consistent with antigen-driven responses. Patch test score was positively correlated with the number of PT1 expanded TCRs, with significance at thresholds 8, 16 and 32 but not at 4. Repeated subsampling changed both the strength of the expansion versus patch-test correlation and the threshold at which that correlation became significant.

Taken from the germline V gene, the CDR1 and CDR2 loops are LGHNA and YSLEER. The germline ends are 9 bases apart after V is trimmed by 0 bases and J by 0 bases. The CDR3, from cysteine to phenylalanine, totals 15 residues. Left in the record is the CDR3 DNA by itself, 45 bases read in frame from the first base. The time point label of this sample denotes: pre-sensitization, week 0. Sample treatment or condition, as interpreted from the label and publication: therapeutic diphenylcyclopropenone sensitization with weekly scalp DPC. At each patch-test visit, blood was drawn before the patch test was applied. Patients were considered eligible if aged 18 to 70, diagnosed with alopecia and deemed suitable for DPC therapy, and patients were excluded if pregnant. Total RNA was isolated from unfractionated whole blood collected in Tempus Blood RNA tubes. This clonotype was observed a handful of times. Its antigen remains undetermined. No much larger clone exists at a distance of one base, and base qualities are not known.

Libraries were constructed by RACE. The sequencer listed for this sample is NextSeq 500. During library preparation, unique molecular identifiers were attached to individual cDNA molecules so that TCRs could be counted in a quantitative, reproducible way. Both TCR alpha and TCR beta chains were sequenced from each blood RNA sample. Regarding the original processing steps: A median of around 100,000 TCRs per sample was observed, with a range of 23,224 to 690,600. V, J and CDR3 annotation of the TCR reads was performed with the Decombinator software suite. For the PS versus PT1 abundance plots, all samples were subsampled to the same number of TCRs (28,000). Expanded TCRs were defined as absent before sensitization and observed at least eight times at the 2-week time point. In TCRdb, the public reads were trimmed at Q25 with fastp and aligned with MiXCR, with productive beta chains retained. Duplicate CDR3 protein sequences are folded into a single record with the most common DNA and genes. It is TCRdb's table, rather than the study itself, that gives the V and J calls and clone size. The sample includes tens of thousands of distinct CDR3 sequences, with nearly 10% observed a single time. Around 3.6% of the sample lies in the top ten.

The V and J genes are TRBV4-3 and TRBJ2-7; the D gene could be either TRBD1 or TRBD2, each agreeing at 6 bases. The origin of this receptor is a woman between 40 and 50 years old with alopecia areata. Some clones in this sample may be carry-over from other donors' samples. Specimen: whole blood, collected in connection with sensitization to the hapten diphenylcyclopropenone (DPC). For the CDR3, the sequence is CASSQDGGPSYEQYF. The nucleotide sequence is given as TGCGCCAGCAGCCAAGACGGGGGCCCCTCCTACGAGCAGTACTTC.